This entry lists 23 T cell receptor delta chains sequenced from one sample in a study of gamma-delta T cells after stem cell transplantation. TCRdb applied CATT to the RT-PCR reads for clone calling. The sample contains roughly 2,200 delta-chain clones, roughly 45% of which appear only once. Sequenced sample: gamma-delta T cells. The receptors originated from a human donor. It is not recorded whose cells these are; they may come from a transplant donor.

This chain connects TRDV2 to TRDJ1; 8 nucleotides align to TRDD3. CDR1 and CDR2 (germline): GEAIGNYY, EKD. The CDR3 is 19 residues long. Trimming at V came to 0 bases and at J to 0 bases, leaving 14 bases not matched to a gene. CDR3 amino acids: CACDTIEEALGDNTDKLIF. As DNA, the CDR3 is TGTGCCTGTGACACCATTGAGGAGGCCCTGGGGGACAACACCGATAAACTCATCTTT.

Turning to this clone: A read error is possible here, since a much larger clone lies one base away. This chain joins TRDV2 and TRDJ2; TRDD3 agrees at 9 bases. The CDR3 runs to 20 residues. Per the germline V gene, CDR1 is GEAIGNYY and CDR2 is EKD. CDR3 amino acids: CACDTVRTGGTTPLTGQLFF. The DNA for the CDR3 is TGTGCCTGTGACACCGTTAGAACTGGGGGAACCACTCCTTTGACAGGACAACTCTTCTTT.

J is TRDJ1 and V is TRDV2, with a tentative D call TRDD3 (5 bases). Deletions cut 1 base from V and 2 bases from J, with 13 bases between. The CDR3 contains 15 residues. CDR1 is GEAIGNYY, CDR2 EKD, per germline. CDR3 in DNA: TGTGCCTGTGACACTTTATTAAGGGGGACCGATAAACTCATCTTT. Translation gives CACDTLLRGTDKLIF.

The V call is TRDV2, the J call TRDJ1, with 9 positions matching TRDD3. The CDR3 loop spans 19 amino acids. With V trimmed by 0 bases and J by 1 base, 14 bases remained unmatched. Germline CDR1 reads GEAIGNYY; CDR2 reads EKD. The CDR3 bases are TGTGCCTGTGACACCTTACAAAGACCTGGGGGATCCTCCACCGATAAACTCATCTTT. This gives the protein CACDTLQRPGGSSTDKLIF.

This clone was picked up a small number of times. Other DNA sequences in this sample translate to the same CDR3. The chain uses TRDV2 and TRDJ1, with TRDD3 identical over 7 bases. The CDR3 is 18 amino acids. CDR1 GEAIGNYY and CDR2 EKD come from the germline V gene. Trimming cost V 0 bases and J 4 bases; bases outside gene matches: 16. The DNA of the CDR3 is TGTGCCTGTGACACCCTAACGGTTCGACTGGGGCGAGACGATAAACTCATCTTT. Translating gives CACDTLTVRLGRDDKLIF.

Only a few counts were recorded for this clone. V is TRDV2 and J is TRDJ1; no reliable D call. CDR3 length equals 15 residues. Trimming took 2 bases from V and 0 from J, leaving 12 bases between them. Per germline, CDR1 GEAIGNYY and CDR2 EKD. CDR3 DNA: TGTGCCTGTGACATTCTGCAGACTCACACCGATAAACTCATCTTT. It is translated as CACDILQTHTDKLIF.

In its sample, this clone was seen once. A much more abundant neighbour one base away suggests this may be a read error. The gene calls are TRDV2 and TRDJ3, with 9 positions matching TRDD3. Germline CDR1 GEAIGNYY, CDR2 EKD. This CDR3 comprises 20 residues. In nucleotides, the CDR3 is TGTGCCTGTGACCGAATCCTTACTGGGGGACCCTCCTGTGACACCCGACAGATGTTTTTC. It translates to CACDRILTGGPSCDTRQMFF.

Sample share makes this clone large (0.1 to 1%). The genes are TRDV2 and TRDJ1; D possibly uses TRDD2 or TRDD3 (5 bases each). The V end lost 3 bases, the J end lost 4 bases, and 20 bases lay between the germline ends. There are 16 residues in the CDR3. Germline CDR1 is GEAIGNYY and CDR2 is EKD. In DNA form, the CDR3 reads TGTGCCTGTGACTTCCTCATGGTTGATACTCGCGATAAACTCATCTTT. Translating gives CACDFLMVDTRDKLIF.

This clone was seen more than once but under ten times. The chain recombines TRDV2 with TRDJ1; the D is unclear. This CDR3 comprises 16 residues. Germline V CDR1 and CDR2: GEAIGNYY, EKD. V lost 3 bases and J lost 0, with 16 bases in between. This CDR3 reads CACDPLSDGDTDKLIF. The DNA of the CDR3 is TGTGCCTGTGACCCCCTAAGTGACGGGGACACCGATAAACTCATCTTT.

This clone showed up just once. This likely came from a read error, as a far larger clone is one base away. Other DNA sequences in this sample translate to the same CDR3. The chain has TRDV2 and TRDJ1; weak D call: TRDD3 (9 bases). With 2 bases removed from V and 6 bases from J, the gap between germline ends came to 27 bases. Germline V gene lookup returns CDR1 GEAIGNYY and CDR2 EKD. The CDR3 contains 18 residues. The CDR3 loop is CACDSLPTSGGSGHKLIF. The CDR3 DNA is TGTGCCTGTGACAGTCTTCCTACTTCTGGGGGATCAGGTCATAAACTCATCTTT.

This clone was found a few times. The chain uses TRDV2 and TRDJ1; D is possibly TRDD3 (5 bases). Between the trimmed V and J ends, which lost 0 bases and 0 bases, there was a span of 16 bases. The CDR3 contains 17 residues. The germline V gene encodes CDR1 GEAIGNYY and CDR2 EKD. The CDR3 bases are TGTGCCTGTGACACCGCCTGGGATCCTCTTTACACCGATAAACTCATCTTT. Translation: CACDTAWDPLYTDKLIF.

This clone was seen more than once but under ten times. This sequence is one base from a far larger clone and is likely a read error. This chain joins TRDV2 and TRDJ1; 12 positions agree with TRDD3. This CDR3 is built from 20 residues. In germline, CDR1 is GEAIGNYY, CDR2 EKD. J lost 1 base, V lost 1 base, and 15 bases had no gene match. The CDR3 bases are TGTGCCTGTGACACTCTACGGTCTGGGGGATACGATCGGGGCACCGATAAACTCATCTTT. This encodes CACDTLRSGGYDRGTDKLIF.

This clone has just a few counts. This could be a read error, since a much larger clone is one nucleotide away. Different DNA sequences within this sample yield the same CDR3. The chain recombines TRDV2 with TRDJ1, with D perhaps matching TRDD3 (6 bases). CDR3 size: 15 residues. V lost 4 bases to trimming and J lost 0 bases, with 14 bases between them. Germline V gene lookup returns CDR1 GEAIGNYY and CDR2 EKD. The CDR3, as DNA: TGTGCCTGTGAGGGGATGGGGGGGTACACCGATAAACTCATCTTT. Amino acids: CACEGMGGYTDKLIF.

This clone was observed a handful of times. Possible read error: a much larger clone is one base away. The chain uses TRDV2 and TRDJ1; the match to TRDD3 covers 8 bases. The CDR3 loop spans 14 amino acids. With 5 bases clipped from V and 2 bases from J, the junction kept 6 bases outside the gene matches. CDR1 GEAIGNYY and CDR2 EKD come from the germline V gene. CDR3 bases: TGTGCCTGTGGCCCGTTGGGGGATACCGATAAACTCATCTTT. The encoded protein is CACGPLGDTDKLIF.

As for this clone: Sequence at one end of the junction differs from germline and may be a read error. The sample carries other DNA sequences with the same CDR3. The V and J genes are TRDV2 and TRDJ1; TRDD3 matches 12 bases. This CDR3 has 20 amino acids. In germline, CDR1 is GEAIGNYY, CDR2 EKD. CDR3 amino acids: CACDTVRLGDTVGYTDKLIF. The CDR3 DNA reads TGTGCCTGTGACACCGTCAGACTGGGGGATACAGTGGGGTACACCGATAAGCTCATCTTT.

On this clone: One junction end disagrees with the germline gene, perhaps due to a read error. The CDR3 protein is CACDPLRTGGYWDTDNLIF. The CDR3 DNA is TGTGCCTGTGACCCTTTGCGGACTGGGGGATACTGGGACACCGATAACCTCATCTTT. The chain uses TRDV2 and TRDJ1; 12 bases line up with TRDD3. This CDR3 is 19 amino acids long. Germline V lookup: CDR1 GEAIGNYY, CDR2 EKD.

This clone was counted only a few times. The chain combines TRDV2 with TRDJ1; 13 bases agree with TRDD3. This CDR3 is built from 18 residues. V shed 0 bases and J 3 bases; nucleotides not matched to a gene: 9. Germline V lookup: CDR1 GEAIGNYY, CDR2 EKD. As DNA, the CDR3 is TGTGCCTGTGACACCGTTGGTACTGGGGGATACGGTGCCGATAAACTCATCTTT. Encoded protein: CACDTVGTGGYGADKLIF.

By its share, this clone is large. Other nucleotide sequences from this sample produce the same CDR3. CDR3 in DNA: TGTGCCTGTGACACCGTTCGATTGGGGGATGGTCGAAGAACCGATAAACTCATCTTT. It encodes CACDTVRLGDGRRTDKLIF. This rearrangement joins TRDV2 to TRDJ1, with 8 bases that match TRDD3. The V gene end was trimmed by 0 bases and the J gene end by 2 bases; junction bases not matched to a gene: 16. Germline V CDR1 and CDR2: GEAIGNYY, EKD. The CDR3 has 19 residues.

This clone was seen a handful of times. This sequence is one base from a far larger clone and is likely a read error. The chain carries TRDV2 and TRDJ1, with TRDD3 matching over 10 bases. The V and J ends lost 3 bases and 0 bases, in that order; junction bases with no gene match: 12. Germline CDR1 is GEAIGNYY and CDR2 is EKD. The length of the CDR3 is 18 residues. The CDR3 nucleotides read TGTGCCTGTGACGCCCTCTATACTGGGGGATCCTACACCGATAAACTCATCTTT. Amino acids: CACDALYTGGSYTDKLIF.

This clone has only a few counts. This chain joins TRDV2 and TRDJ3, with D perhaps matching TRDD3 (6 bases). CDR3 length equals 19 residues. Trimming cost V 0 bases and J 0 bases, with 14 bases left between them. CDR1 is GEAIGNYY and CDR2 is EKD in the germline V gene. This CDR3 is CACDTPGDLSSWDTRQMFF. CDR3 sequence (DNA): TGTGCCTGTGACACCCCTGGGGATCTCAGCTCCTGGGACACCCGACAGATGTTTTTC.

This clone appeared a few times. CDR3 nucleotide sequence: TGTGCCTGTGACAGTGTGGGACGTACTGGGGGATACGACACCGATAAACTCATCTTT. Protein: CACDSVGRTGGYDTDKLIF. The chain recombines TRDV2 with TRDJ1; TRDD3 matches 13 bases. This CDR3 is built from 19 residues. The J segment lost 0 bases and the V segment lost 2 bases, leaving 11 bases of the junction unmatched. The germline V gene has CDR1 GEAIGNYY and CDR2 EKD.

About this clone itself: A junction end diverges from the germline sequence, so it may reflect a read error. The genes are TRDV2 and TRDJ1; 7 nucleotides line up with TRDD3. The CDR3 has 15 residues. Germline V gives CDR1 GEAIGNYY, CDR2 EKD. CDR3: CACDSLGGYTDNLIF. CDR3 DNA: TGTGCCTGTGACTCTCTGGGGGGGTACACCGATAACCTCATCTTT.

This chain connects TRDV2 to TRDJ1, with D perhaps TRDD3 (5 bases). Germline assignment: CDR1 GEAIGNYY and CDR2 EKD. CDR3 length equals 18 residues. V lost 1 base and J 2 bases, leaving 22 bases between the germline ends. CDR3 nucleotides: TGTGCCTGTGACACTGTTGAACGGGGGTCCCCCGGGACCGATAAACTCATCTTT. This sequence encodes CACDTVERGSPGTDKLIF.